The 21 T cell receptor beta chains presented below share a single source sample, sequenced in a study of blood T cell repertoires in COVID-19. Sequencing used immunoSEQ multiplex PCR; TCRdb keeps in-frame clones, though not all of them. The sample yields about 140,000 clones, about four fifths seen once. What was sequenced was PBMCs or T cells enriched from blood (not recorded which). These receptor sequences come from a woman in her late teens or twenties who had been exposed to COVID-19.

This rearrangement joins TRBV5-6 to TRBJ2-3; 7 bases agree with TRBD2. Germline V gene lookup returns CDR1 SGHDT and CDR2 YYEEEE. V dropped 0 bases and J dropped 2; count of bases not matched to a gene: 6. This CDR3 comprises 16 residues. As DNA, the CDR3 is TGTGCCAGCAGCTTGGTACTGCTAGCGGACACAGATACGCAGTATTTT. Its protein product is CASSLVLLADTDTQYF.

In this sample, this clone turned up a few times. The chain has TRBV6-2 or TRBV6-3 and TRBJ1-2; unclear D gene. The V and J ends lost 1 base and 2 bases respectively, with 2 bases between them. The CDR3 totals 12 residues. CDR1 and CDR2 from the germline V gene are MNHEY and SVGEGT. For the CDR3, the DNA is TGTGCCAGCAGTTACTTAAACTATGGCTACACCTTC. Amino acids: CASSYLNYGYTF.

This chain links TRBV7-9 with TRBJ1-2; 7 bases agree with TRBD1. Losses at the gene ends were 8 bases for V and 2 bases for J; bases not matched to a gene: 8. Germline V gene sequence: CDR1 SEHNR, CDR2 FQNEAQ (reference sequence). This CDR3 contains 14 residues. Here the CDR3 reads CASAPGGRNYGYTF. The CDR3 bases are TGTGCCAGCGCCCCAGGGGGGCGGAACTATGGCTACACCTTC. The variable domain in full, with the rest retrieved from reference TRBV7-9 and TRBJ1-2, is DTGVSQNPRHKITKRGQNVTFRCDPISEHNRLYWYRQTLGQGPEFLTYFQNEAQLEKSRLLSDRFSAERPKGSFSTLEIQRTEQGDSAMYLCASAPGGRNYGYTFGSGTRLTVV.

This sequence joins TRBV7-2 and TRBJ1-4, with 8 bases lining up with TRBD1. Germline CDR1 SGHTA, CDR2 FQGNSA. The CDR3 has 14 residues. V lost 1 base to trimming and J lost 6 bases; unmatched junction nucleotides: 1. The CDR3 sequence is CASSLGQGHEKLFF. The CDR3 nucleotides are TGTGCCAGCAGCTTAGGACAGGGGCATGAAAAACTGTTTTTT.

The V and J genes are TRBV7-9 and TRBJ2-1; 11 bases line up with TRBD1. There are 15 residues in the CDR3. Losses at the gene ends were 4 bases for V and 6 bases for J; bases not matched to a gene: 5. CDR1 and CDR2 from the germline V gene are SEHNR and FQNEAQ (reference sequence). The CDR3 DNA reads TGTGCCAGCAGCTCCACCGGGACAGGGGGCAATGAGCAGTTCTTC. It yields the protein CASSSTGTGGNEQFF.

In regard to this clone: The same CDR3 arises from other DNA sequences in this sample as well. The J gene is TRBJ2-5, the V gene TRBV7-3; D call uncertain. Trimming removed 2 bases at V and 4 bases at J, with 5 bases between. Germline V gene sequence: CDR1 SGHTA, CDR2 FQGTGA. The CDR3 extends over 12 amino acids. CDR3 sequence: CASSLSGETQYF. For the CDR3, the DNA is TGTGCCAGCAGCTTATCAGGAGAGACCCAGTACTTC. Based on the CDR3 plus reference TRBV7-3 and TRBJ2-5, the full variable domain is GAGVSQTPSNKVTEKGKYVELRCDPISGHTALYWYRQSLGQGPEFLIYFQGTGAADDSGLPNDRFFAVRPEGSVSTLKIQRTERGDSAVYLCASSLSGETQYFGPGTRLLVL.

This chain uses TRBV15 with TRBJ1-1, with D possibly matching TRBD1 (5 bases). This CDR3 contains 13 residues. The V and J ends lost 2 bases and 1 base respectively, with 5 bases between them. Per the germline V gene, CDR1 is LNHNV and CDR2 is YYDKDF (reference sequence). The CDR3 sequence: CATSRQGNTEAFF. In DNA form, the CDR3 reads TGTGCCACCAGCAGACAGGGGAACACTGAAGCTTTCTTT.

The J gene is TRBJ2-2, the V gene TRBV30; 7 bases align to TRBD2. The CDR3 consists of 16 residues. CDR1 and CDR2 (germline): GTSNPN, SVGIG (reference sequence). V dropped 5 bases and J dropped 7; count of bases not matched to a gene: 16. The CDR3: CAWARLAALRGGELFF. The CDR3 bases are TGTGCCTGGGCGCGGCTAGCGGCCCTGCGGGGCGGGGAGCTGTTTTTT.

The chain carries TRBV11-2 and TRBJ1-2; D is unresolved. Trimming pared 0 bases from V and 5 bases from J, leaving 4 bases between. Germline CDR1 reads SGHAT; CDR2 reads FQNNGV. The CDR3 covers 12 residues. CDR3 nucleotide sequence: TGTGCCAGCAGCTTAGACGGTTATGGCTACACCTTC. Protein product: CASSLDGYGYTF.

The sample holds a few counts of this clone. The chain links TRBV7-2 to TRBJ1-2; D may be TRBD1 (5 bases). V lost 1 base, J lost 7 bases, and 13 bases lay in between. Germline CDR1 is SGHTA and CDR2 is FQGNSA. CDR3 size: 14 residues. CDR3: CASSLDSSRGGYTF. The CDR3 bases are TGTGCCAGCAGCTTAGATTCCTCAAGGGGTGGCTACACCTTC. Full variable domain (remainder filled in from reference TRBV7-2 and TRBJ1-2): GAGVSQSPSNKVTEKGKDVELRCDPISGHTALYWYRQSLGQGLEFLIYFQGNSAPDKSGLPSDRFSAERTGGSVSTLTIQRTQQEDSAVYLCASSLDSSRGGYTFGSGTRLTVV.

The V and J genes are TRBV18 and TRBJ1-1; perhaps TRBD1 as D (5 bases). V was clipped by 6 bases and J by 2 bases, with 13 bases between them. Germline CDR1 and CDR2: KGHSH and LQKENI. CDR3 size: 14 residues. CDR3 nucleotides: TGTGCCAGCTCGATCGACAGAGTAAACACTGAAGCTTTCTTT. As protein: CASSIDRVNTEAFF.

The CDR3 loop reads CASSLGLATDTQYF. The CDR3 DNA reads as TGTGCCAGCAGTTTAGGACTAGCCACAGATACGCAGTATTTT. V usage is TRBV27 and J usage is TRBJ2-3; TRBD2 agrees at 8 bases. The V gene's germline CDR1 is MNHEY and CDR2 SMNVEV (reference sequence). The CDR3 has 14 residues. The trim removed 2 bases at V and 2 bases at J, leaving 0 bases unmatched.

In nucleotides, the CDR3 is TGTGCCAGCAGTTTAGTTTCAAGGGGTGGCAATCAGCCCCAGCATTTT. Translated, it gives CASSLVSRGGNQPQHF. The rearrangement links TRBV28 to TRBJ1-5; perhaps TRBD1 as D (5 bases). V was pared by 2 bases and J by 2 bases, with 13 bases between. CDR1 is MDHEN, CDR2 SYDVKM, per germline. The CDR3 spans 16 residues.

This chain connects TRBV19 to TRBJ1-2, with a possible D match to TRBD1 (5 bases). The CDR3 runs 14 residues. Germline V CDR1 and CDR2: LNHDA, SQIVND (reference sequence). Trimming cost V 5 bases and J 0 bases, with 10 bases left between them. CDR3: CASSVQGPNYGYTF. For the CDR3, the DNA is TGTGCCAGTAGTGTCCAGGGTCCTAACTATGGCTACACCTTC.

This chain uses TRBV7-2 with TRBJ2-2; 10 bases match TRBD1. CDR1 SGHTA and CDR2 FQGNSA come from the germline V gene. CDR3 length: 15 residues. V shed 6 bases and J 5 bases; nucleotides not matched to a gene: 6. The CDR3 nucleotides read TGTGCCAGCAGGGCCGGGACAGGGGTAACCGGGGAGCTGTTTTTT. Its translation: CASRAGTGVTGELFF.

CDR3 nucleotide sequence: TGTGCCAGCAGTACAGGATTCTACAATGAGCAGTTCTTC. It translates to CASSTGFYNEQFF. The chain employs TRBV6-5 and TRBJ2-1, with D maybe TRBD1 (5 bases). Germline V gene sequence: CDR1 MNHEY, CDR2 SVGAGI. The CDR3 covers 13 residues. V lost 5 bases, J lost 3 bases, and 8 bases lay in between.

This chain joins TRBV11-2 and TRBJ1-1; possible D gene TRBD1, 6 bases. The CDR3 consists of 15 residues. V lost 5 bases, J lost 1 base, and 14 bases lay in between. Germline lookup yields CDR1 SGHAT and CDR2 FQNNGV. In DNA, the CDR3 is TGTGCCAGCAGCCTAAGGGGGGGAACGAACACTGAAGCTTTCTTT. Its protein product is CASSLRGGTNTEAFF. Together with reference TRBV11-2 and TRBJ1-1, the CDR3 gives the full variable domain: EAGVAQSPRYKIIEKRQSVAFWCNPISGHATLYWYQQILGQGPKLLIQFQNNGVVDDSQLPKDRFSAERLKGVDSTLKIQPAKLEDSAVYLCASSLRGGTNTEAFFGQGTRLTVV.

This rearrangement joins TRBV19 to TRBJ2-5; TRBD2 matches 8 bases. V lost 3 bases, J lost 1 base, and 4 bases stayed unmatched. There are 15 residues in the CDR3. The germline CDR1 and CDR2 sequences are LNHDA and SQIVND (reference sequence). The CDR3 nucleotides are TGTGCCAGTAGTATTTTAGGGACTAGCCAAGAGACCCAGTACTTC. Encoded protein: CASSILGTSQETQYF.

This chain's CDR3 is CAWSPQGLMNTEAFF. The CDR3 region has the DNA TGTGCCTGGAGTCCCCAGGGGTTGATGAACACTGAAGCTTTCTTT. The rearrangement links TRBV30 to TRBJ1-1; perhaps TRBD1 as D (6 bases). Germline CDR1 reads GTSNPN; CDR2 reads SVGIG (reference sequence). Deletions cut 2 bases from V and 0 bases from J, with 13 bases between. CDR3 length: 15 residues.

J is TRBJ2-7 and V is TRBV4-1, with TRBD1 as a possible D gene (6 bases). Germline V gene lookup returns CDR1 MGHRA and CDR2 YSYEKL. Trimming took off 4 bases at V and 3 bases at J, with 16 bases between the two ends. CDR3 length: 15 residues. The CDR3 spells CASSPTSGARYEQYF. DNA of the CDR3: TGCGCCAGCAGCCCGACCTCAGGGGCGCGCTACGAGCAGTACTTC.

CDR3 protein: CASSRFQGADNEQFF. The DNA for the CDR3 is TGCGCCAGCAGCCGGTTTCAGGGGGCCGACAATGAGCAGTTCTTC. V is TRBV4-1 and J is TRBJ2-1; 8 bases are a match to TRBD1. This CDR3 has 15 residues. CDR1 is MGHRA, CDR2 YSYEKL, per germline. The V segment lost 4 bases and the J segment 5 bases; nucleotides outside the gene matches: 7.